These 2 T cell receptor beta chains share one sample of origin, sequenced in a study of T-cell memory formation after mild COVID-19. MiXCR, run by TCRdb on the 5' RACE reads, gives a single entry per CDR3 protein. The sample contains some 160,000 distinct CDR3 sequences, roughly 30% of which appear only once. Input material: PBMCs or a T cell subset sorted from them (not recorded which). These receptors were taken from an adult woman who had mild COVID-19 (a few samples of this study predate the infection). Cell type and time point are not known.

The chain recombines TRBV25-1 with TRBJ2-1, with D tentatively TRBD1 (5 bases). The ends were cut back, 2 bases at V and 7 bases at J, with 9 bases in the middle. Germline CDR1 reads MGHDK; CDR2 reads SYGVNS. This CDR3 contains 13 residues. The CDR3, as DNA: TGTGCCAGCAGTGAACTAGGGGATAATGAGCAGTTCTTC. It translates to CASSELGDNEQFF.

The sample holds a few counts of this clonotype. The V gene is TRBV29-1, the J gene TRBJ2-3, with 8 bases fitting TRBD2. V gave up 7 bases and J gave up 4 bases; unmatched junction bases: 10. The CDR3 is 14 amino acids. The germline gives CDR1 SQVTM, CDR2 ANQGSEA. DNA for the CDR3: TGCAGCGCCATCGGGGGGGCTCTCGCAGATACGCAGTATTTT. Its translation is CSAIGGALADTQYF.